These 30 T cell receptor beta chains originate from one sample sequenced in a study of sequential checkpoint blockade in melanoma. Only in-frame clones appear in the TCRdb table, and some are missing; sequencing was by immunoSEQ multiplex PCR. The sample carries some 22,000 clones, 27% recorded once. Treatment meaning: randomized to nivolumab then ipilimumab (arm A) or the reverse (arm B). The sequences come from tumor tissue (inferred from file names), collected from a patient given nivolumab and ipilimumab in sequence. The receptors derive from a human donor with melanoma.

This clone was detected many times. The gene calls are TRBV6-8 and TRBJ1-2; D unclear. The CDR3 runs to 13 residues. Germline V CDR1 and CDR2: MNHGY, SAAAGT. Between the trimmed V and J ends, which lost 5 bases and 4 bases, there was a span of 11 bases. In DNA form, the CDR3 reads TGTGCCAGCAGTCCCCGGGCCTTCTATGGCTACACCTTC. Residues: CASSPRAFYGYTF.

This clone has more than one count but fewer than ten. The chain carries TRBV6-8 and TRBJ1-1; no firm D call. V was shortened by 0 bases and J by 8 bases, with 7 bases between the two germline ends. The CDR3 is 12 residues long. Germline assignment: CDR1 MNHGY and CDR2 SAAAGT. The CDR3 sequence: CASSYSRSEAFF. In nucleotides, the CDR3 is TGTGCCAGCAGTTACTCACGGAGCGAAGCTTTCTTT.

This clone was counted at least ten times. The rearrangement uses TRBV27 and TRBJ1-2; D ambiguous. This CDR3 comprises 13 residues. Deletions cut 3 bases from V and 4 bases from J, with 9 bases between. Germline CDR1 MNHEY, CDR2 SMNVEV (reference sequence). This CDR3 is CASSFGLGYGYTF. The CDR3 DNA is TGTGCCAGCAGTTTTGGGTTGGGCTATGGCTACACCTTC.

The rearrangement links TRBV15 to TRBJ1-1; D is undetermined. The ends were cut back, 0 bases at V and 2 bases at J, with 10 bases in the middle. The CDR3 spans 15 residues. Germline V gene sequence: CDR1 LNHNV, CDR2 YYDKDF (reference sequence). The CDR3 reads CATSRDLRPNTEAFF. The DNA of the CDR3 is TGTGCCACCAGCAGAGATCTACGGCCCAACACTGAAGCTTTCTTT.

This clone came up a few times. This rearrangement joins TRBV19 to TRBJ2-7, with D possibly TRBD2 on 7 matching bases. The CDR3 has 17 amino acids. The V end was cut by 3 bases, the J end by 2 bases, with 20 bases between. Per germline, CDR1 LNHDA and CDR2 SQIVND (reference sequence). The CDR3 sequence: CASSIGGGAGRTYEQYF. Written as DNA, the CDR3 is TGTGCCAGTAGTATTGGGGGGGGCGCCGGGAGGACCTACGAGCAGTACTTC.

The chain has TRBV18 and TRBJ2-4; no reliable D call. The CDR3 length is 13 residues. Trimming pared 3 bases from V and 5 bases from J, leaving 8 bases between. CDR1 and CDR2 (germline): KGHSH, LQKENI. CDR3 protein: CASSPNSENIQYF. The CDR3 DNA reads TGTGCCAGCTCACCTAATAGTGAAAACATTCAGTACTTC. Full variable domain (missing parts from reference TRBV18 and TRBJ2-4): NAGVMQNPRHLVRRRGQEARLRCSPMKGHSHVYWYRQLPEEGLKFMVYLQKENIIDESGMPKERFSAEFPKEGPSILRIQQVVRGDSAAYFCASSPNSENIQYFGAGTRLSVL.

The genes are TRBV19 and TRBJ1-2, with D possibly matching TRBD1 (6 bases). Per germline, CDR1 LNHDA and CDR2 SQIVND (reference sequence). With 9 bases removed from V and 1 base from J, the gap between germline ends came to 18 bases. The CDR3 runs to 15 residues. The DNA of the CDR3 is TGTGCCAGCAGGGGCCGGGACGGAGATAACTATGGCTACACCTTC. Residues: CASRGRDGDNYGYTF.

The chain employs TRBV14 and TRBJ2-7, with TRBD1 matching over 10 bases. This CDR3 is built from 15 residues. With 1 base clipped from V and 7 bases from J, the junction kept 7 bases outside the gene matches. Germline values: CDR1 SGHDN, CDR2 FVKESK. In nucleotides, the CDR3 is TGTGCCAGCAGCCAAGTTGGGACAGGGGTTGGGGAGCAGTACTTC. Translated: CASSQVGTGVGEQYF. Full variable domain (outside the CDR3, taken from reference TRBV14 and TRBJ2-7): EAGVTQFPSHSVIEKGQTVTLRCDPISGHDNLYWYRRVMGKEIKFLLHFVKESKQDESGMPNNRFLAERTGGTYSTLKVQPAELEDSGVYFCASSQVGTGVGEQYFGPGTRLTVT.

The chain carries TRBV30 and TRBJ2-2; 7 nucleotides agree with TRBD1. The trim removed 0 bases at V and 3 bases at J, leaving 7 bases unmatched. The CDR3 is 16 amino acids. Germline CDR1 and CDR2: GTSNPN and SVGIG (reference sequence). The CDR3 bases are TGTGCCTGGAGTGTACGGGGCAGGGGGTACACCGGGGAGCTGTTTTTT. Its translation: CAWSVRGRGYTGELFF.

V is TRBV19 and J is TRBJ2-5; D perhaps matches TRBD2 (5 bases). Germline V gives CDR1 LNHDA, CDR2 SQIVND (reference sequence). This CDR3 contains 14 residues. Trimming left V 6 bases short and J 4 bases short, with 15 bases between. The CDR3 sequence: CASSIRGVAETQYF. The CDR3 DNA follows: TGTGCCAGTAGCATCCGGGGAGTAGCAGAGACCCAGTACTTC.

The genes are TRBV29-1 and TRBJ2-1, with D tentatively TRBD1 or TRBD2 (5 bases each). V was cut by 6 bases and J by 8 bases, with 23 bases left in between. CDR1 SQVTM and CDR2 ANQGSEA come from the germline V gene. The CDR3 has 15 amino acids. CDR3 sequence: CSVGDHSRLNYEQFF. The CDR3 DNA sequence: TGCAGCGTGGGGGATCACTCGAGGTTGAACTATGAGCAGTTCTTC.

This chain links TRBV6-7 with TRBJ1-4, with 10 bases identical to TRBD1. TRBV6-7 is assigned to the ORF class and has an uncertain function. V shed 6 bases and J 5 bases; nucleotides not matched to a gene: 12. There are 17 residues in the CDR3. This CDR3 reads CASRSDRGRRSNEKLFF. The CDR3 nucleotides are TGTGCCAGCAGAAGCGACAGGGGGCGCCGATCAAATGAAAAACTGTTTTTT.

J is TRBJ1-5 and V is TRBV28; tentative D call: TRBD1 (5 bases). Trimming cost V 7 bases and J 6 bases, with 19 bases left between them. Looked up from germline, CDR1 is MDHEN and CDR2 is SYDVKM. The CDR3 has 15 residues. Here the CDR3 DNA reads TGTGCCAGCACTCGCGGGGGTATAGCGGGTCAGCCCCAGCATTTT. Protein: CASTRGGIAGQPQHF.

This clone has only a few counts. The CDR3 is CASSVGLLDTEAFF. As DNA, the CDR3 is TGTGCCAGTAGTGTGGGACTCCTGGACACTGAAGCTTTCTTT. The chain uses TRBV19 and TRBJ1-1; maybe TRBD1 (5 bases). V lost 5 bases, J lost 3 bases, and 13 bases lay in between. The length of the CDR3 is 14 residues. The V gene's germline CDR1 is LNHDA and CDR2 SQIVND (reference sequence).

This clone came up a few times. CDR3 bases: TGTGCCATCCAACAGGGCCAAGAGACCCAGTACTTC. Protein sequence: CAIQQGQETQYF. The rearrangement links TRBV6-8 to TRBJ2-5, with D perhaps matching TRBD1 (6 bases). Germline CDR1 and CDR2: MNHGY and SAAAGT. The CDR3 runs to 12 residues. Trimming stripped 10 bases from V and 1 base from J, with 10 bases between.

This clone showed up just a few times. V usage is TRBV28 and J usage is TRBJ2-2; D possibly corresponds to TRBD2 (7 bases). Germline V lookup: CDR1 MDHEN, CDR2 SYDVKM. The CDR3 is 16 residues long. Trimming took off 6 bases at V and 3 bases at J, with 17 bases between the two ends. The CDR3 nucleotides read TGTGCCAGCAGCACCACGGGGGGCCAGGACACCGGGGAGCTGTTTTTT. Encoded protein: CASSTTGGQDTGELFF.

The rearrangement joins TRBV7-6 to TRBJ1-3; D is perhaps TRBD1 (5 bases). CDR1 SGHVS and CDR2 FNYEAQ come from the germline V gene. The CDR3 runs 16 residues. Trimming took 5 bases from V and 7 from J, leaving 21 bases between them. DNA of the CDR3: TGTGCCAGCAGCCAAGACTTCCCTAGTCGGGGGAACACCATATATTTT. Encoded protein: CASSQDFPSRGNTIYF.

This clone was counted between two and nine times. V and J are TRBV28 and TRBJ2-5, with 8 bases lining up with TRBD1. V was clipped by 5 bases and J by 4 bases; unmatched bases: 3. In germline, CDR1 is MDHEN, CDR2 SYDVKM. The CDR3 loop spans 13 amino acids. DNA of the CDR3: TGTGCCAGCAGTCAGGGGGCTGGAGAGACCCAGTACTTC. This sequence encodes CASSQGAGETQYF.

This clone was seen more than once but under ten times. The rearrangement joins TRBV28 to TRBJ1-2, with 7 bases matching TRBD1. CDR3 size: 14 residues. The J segment lost 4 bases and the V segment lost 6 bases, leaving 8 bases of the junction unmatched. Germline V gene sequence: CDR1 MDHEN, CDR2 SYDVKM. CDR3 loop: CASRAGTAFYGYTF. In nucleotides, the CDR3 is TGTGCCAGCAGGGCAGGGACAGCTTTCTATGGCTACACCTTC.

The rearrangement uses TRBV11-3 and TRBJ2-1; 9 bases line up with TRBD2. Per the germline V gene, CDR1 is SGHNT and CDR2 is YENEEA. The CDR3 length is 17 residues. With 2 bases clipped from V and 1 base from J, the junction kept 6 bases outside the gene matches. This CDR3 is CASSLLPSGNSYNEQFF. CDR3 in DNA: TGTGCCAGCAGCTTACTGCCTAGCGGGAATTCCTACAATGAGCAGTTCTTC.

This clone has a handful of counts. The chain employs TRBV28 and TRBJ2-3; the match to TRBD2 covers 8 bases. Germline assignment: CDR1 MDHEN and CDR2 SYDVKM. V shed 7 bases, J shed 4 bases, and the junction held 10 bases outside the gene matches. The CDR3 has 15 residues. The CDR3 sequence: CASTPPGLGADTQYF. The DNA for the CDR3 is TGTGCCAGCACTCCCCCGGGACTAGGGGCAGATACGCAGTATTTT.

The chain carries TRBV6-4 and TRBJ2-7; D gene ambiguous. The CDR3 length is 11 residues. The V gene's germline CDR1 is MRHNA and CDR2 SNTAGT. V shed 5 bases and J shed 6 bases, with 8 bases lying between them. DNA for the CDR3: TGTGCCAGCAGTTTCCCCAGCGAGCAGTACTTC. As protein: CASSFPSEQYF.

V usage is TRBV6-8 and J usage is TRBJ2-5; D is tentatively TRBD1 or TRBD2 (5 bases each). V gave up 2 bases and J gave up 0 bases, with 10 bases separating them. Germline CDR1 reads MNHGY; CDR2 reads SAAAGT. The CDR3 totals 15 residues. CDR3 sequence (DNA): TGTGCCAGCAGTTACCCCGGGACGCACCAAGAGACCCAGTACTTC. Translation: CASSYPGTHQETQYF.

The CDR3 here is CASSFRGLQQETQYF. Written as DNA, the CDR3 is TGTGCCAGCAGTTTTCGGGGACTTCAACAAGAGACCCAGTACTTC. The chain employs TRBV28 and TRBJ2-5, with a tentative D call TRBD2 (6 bases). V gave up 3 bases and J gave up 2 bases, with 13 bases separating them. The CDR3 consists of 15 residues. Germline V gene lookup returns CDR1 MDHEN and CDR2 SYDVKM.

The chain joins TRBV19 to TRBJ2-1; no reliable D call. The germline V and J ends were trimmed by 3 bases and 4 bases, with 1 base remaining between them. There are 11 residues in the CDR3. CDR1 is LNHDA and CDR2 is SQIVND in the germline V gene (reference sequence). The CDR3 coding sequence is TGTGCCAGTAGTATGTACAATGAGCAGTTCTTC. Its protein product is CASSMYNEQFF.

V gene TRBV14 combines with J gene TRBJ1-2; TRBD1 matches at 8 bases. Germline V gene data show CDR1 as SGHDN and CDR2 as FVKESK. Trimming removed 4 bases from V and 0 bases from J; junction bases left unmatched: 7. The CDR3 totals 16 residues. In nucleotides, the CDR3 is TGTGCCAGCAGCCCCGGACAGGGACAAGCTAACTATGGCTACACCTTC. Translated: CASSPGQGQANYGYTF.

The chain carries TRBV28 and TRBJ2-5, with TRBD2 matching 8 bases. Trimming removed 6 bases from V and 3 bases from J; junction bases left unmatched: 9. Germline assignment: CDR1 MDHEN and CDR2 SYDVKM. The CDR3 loop spans 15 amino acids. This CDR3 reads CASRNPGTREETQYF. The CDR3 DNA reads TGTGCCAGCAGGAACCCCGGGACTAGGGAAGAGACCCAGTACTTC.

The chain is built from TRBV10-3 and TRBJ2-1; D is perhaps TRBD2 (7 bases). The CDR3 contains 13 residues. Trimming removed 1 base from V and 9 bases from J, with 10 bases in between. Germline lookup yields CDR1 ENHRY and CDR2 SYGVKD. CDR3 residues: CAISEYGGLEQFF. The DNA of the CDR3 is TGTGCCATCAGTGAGTACGGGGGGCTTGAGCAGTTCTTC.

V is TRBV4-1 and J is TRBJ1-2; no clear D. Trimming pared 5 bases from V and 2 bases from J, leaving 9 bases between. CDR1 is MGHRA, CDR2 YSYEKL, per germline. The CDR3 contains 13 residues. CDR3 in DNA: TGCGCCAGCAGCGGTTACAAGAACTATGGCTACACCTTC. Protein product: CASSGYKNYGYTF.

This clone was detected a few times. V usage is TRBV11-3 and J usage is TRBJ2-7; 8 bases agree with TRBD2. V shed 0 bases and J 3 bases; nucleotides not matched to a gene: 1. CDR1 SGHNT and CDR2 YENEEA come from the germline V gene. CDR3 size: 14 residues. The CDR3 protein is CASSLEGLVYEQYF. Here the CDR3 DNA reads TGTGCCAGCAGCTTAGAGGGACTAGTCTACGAGCAGTACTTC.